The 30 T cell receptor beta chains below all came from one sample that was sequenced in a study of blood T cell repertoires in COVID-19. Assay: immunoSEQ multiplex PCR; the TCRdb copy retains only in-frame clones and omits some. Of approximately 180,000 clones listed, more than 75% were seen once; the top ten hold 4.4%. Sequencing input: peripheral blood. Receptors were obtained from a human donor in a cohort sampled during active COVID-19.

CDR3 in amino acids: CASSALAGKANTGELFF. As DNA, the CDR3 is TGTGCCAGCAGTGCACTAGCGGGGAAAGCGAACACCGGGGAGCTGTTTTTT. The chain links TRBV27 to TRBJ2-2; 10 bases align to TRBD2. The CDR3 length is 17 residues. V gave up 5 bases and J gave up 0 bases; unmatched junction bases: 6. The germline V gene has CDR1 MNHEY and CDR2 SMNVEV (reference sequence).

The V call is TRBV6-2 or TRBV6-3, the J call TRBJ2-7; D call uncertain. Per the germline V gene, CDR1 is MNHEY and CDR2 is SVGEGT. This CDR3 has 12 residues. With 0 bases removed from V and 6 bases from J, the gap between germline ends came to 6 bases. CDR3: CASSYSGIEQYF. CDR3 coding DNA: TGTGCCAGCAGTTACTCTGGCATCGAGCAGTACTTC.

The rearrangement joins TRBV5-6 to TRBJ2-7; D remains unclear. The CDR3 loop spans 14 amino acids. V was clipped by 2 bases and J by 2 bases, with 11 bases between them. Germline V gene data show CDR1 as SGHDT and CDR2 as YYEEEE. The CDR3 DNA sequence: TGTGCCAGCAGCTTCGTACAGAATACCTACGAGCAGTACTTC. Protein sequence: CASSFVQNTYEQYF.

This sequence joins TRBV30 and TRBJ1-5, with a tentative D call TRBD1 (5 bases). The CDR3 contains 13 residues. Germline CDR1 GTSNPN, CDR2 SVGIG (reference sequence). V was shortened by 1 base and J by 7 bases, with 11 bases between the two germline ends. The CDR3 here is CAWSGQSRQPQHF. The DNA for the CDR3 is TGTGCCTGGAGTGGACAGAGTAGACAGCCCCAGCATTTT.

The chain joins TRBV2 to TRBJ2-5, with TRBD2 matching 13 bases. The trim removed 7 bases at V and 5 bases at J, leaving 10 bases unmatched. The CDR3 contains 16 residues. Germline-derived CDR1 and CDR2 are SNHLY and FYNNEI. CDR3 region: CASTQRTSGRHETQYF. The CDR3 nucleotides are TGTGCCAGCACCCAACGGACTAGCGGGAGACATGAGACCCAGTACTTC.

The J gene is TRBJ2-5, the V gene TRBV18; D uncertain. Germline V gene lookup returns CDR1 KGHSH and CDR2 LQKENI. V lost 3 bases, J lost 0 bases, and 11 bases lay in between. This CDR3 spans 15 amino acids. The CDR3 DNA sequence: TGTGCCAGCTCACCTCCAACGGTGTACCAAGAGACCCAGTACTTC. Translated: CASSPPTVYQETQYF.

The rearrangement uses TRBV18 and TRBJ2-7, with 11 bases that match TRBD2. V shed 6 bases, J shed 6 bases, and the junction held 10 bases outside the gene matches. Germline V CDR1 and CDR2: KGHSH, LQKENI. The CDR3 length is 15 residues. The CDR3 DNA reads TGTGCCAGCTCCACAAGTGCCCTAGCGGGAGGCGAGCAGTACTTC. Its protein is CASSTSALAGGEQYF.

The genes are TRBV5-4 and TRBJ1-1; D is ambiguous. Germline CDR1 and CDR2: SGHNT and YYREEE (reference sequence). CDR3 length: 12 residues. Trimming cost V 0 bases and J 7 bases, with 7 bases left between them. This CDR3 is CASSLGTDEAFF. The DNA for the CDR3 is TGTGCCAGCAGCTTGGGTACAGATGAAGCTTTCTTT. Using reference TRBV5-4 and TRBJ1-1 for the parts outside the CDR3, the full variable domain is ETGVTQSPTHLIKTRGQQVTLRCSSQSGHNTVSWYQQALGQGPQFIFQYYREEENGRGNFPPRFSGLQFPNYSSELNVNALELDDSALYLCASSLGTDEAFFGQGTRLTVV.

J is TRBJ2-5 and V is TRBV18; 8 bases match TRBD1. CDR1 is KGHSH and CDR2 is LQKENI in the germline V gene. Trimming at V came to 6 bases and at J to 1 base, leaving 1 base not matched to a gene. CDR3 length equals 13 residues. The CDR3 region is CASSGTGQETQYF. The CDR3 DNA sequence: TGTGCCAGCTCGGGGACAGGCCAAGAGACCCAGTACTTC.

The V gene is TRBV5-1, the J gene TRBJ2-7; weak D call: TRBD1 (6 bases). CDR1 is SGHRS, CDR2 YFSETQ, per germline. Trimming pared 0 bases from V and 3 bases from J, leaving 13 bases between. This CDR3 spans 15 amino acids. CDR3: CASSLEWGRSYEQYF. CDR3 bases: TGCGCCAGCAGCTTGGAGTGGGGGCGAAGCTACGAGCAGTACTTC.

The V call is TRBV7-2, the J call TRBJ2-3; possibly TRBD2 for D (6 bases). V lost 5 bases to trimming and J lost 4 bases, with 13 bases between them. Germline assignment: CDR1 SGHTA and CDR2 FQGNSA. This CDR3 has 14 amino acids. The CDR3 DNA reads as TGTGCCAGCAGCCGGAAAGGGACTCCAGATACGCAGTATTTT. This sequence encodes CASSRKGTPDTQYF.

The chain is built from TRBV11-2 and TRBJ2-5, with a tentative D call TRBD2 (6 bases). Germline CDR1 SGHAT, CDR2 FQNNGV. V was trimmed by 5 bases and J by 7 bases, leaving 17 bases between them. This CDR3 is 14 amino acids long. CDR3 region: CASSATAGVGTQYF. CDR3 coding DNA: TGTGCCAGCAGCGCCACAGCGGGTGTTGGGACCCAGTACTTC.

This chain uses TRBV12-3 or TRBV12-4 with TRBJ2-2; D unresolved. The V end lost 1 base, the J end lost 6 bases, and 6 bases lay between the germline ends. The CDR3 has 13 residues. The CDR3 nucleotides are TGTGCCAGCAGTTTAGTCGGTTCCGGGGAGCTGTTTTTT. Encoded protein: CASSLVGSGELFF.

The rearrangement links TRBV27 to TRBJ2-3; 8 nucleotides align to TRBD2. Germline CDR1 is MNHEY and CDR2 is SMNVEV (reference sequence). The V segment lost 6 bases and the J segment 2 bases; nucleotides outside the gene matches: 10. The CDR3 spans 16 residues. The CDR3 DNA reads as TGTGCCAGCAGACCCCTCCGACTAGCGCCCACAGATACGCAGTATTTT. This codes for CASRPLRLAPTDTQYF.

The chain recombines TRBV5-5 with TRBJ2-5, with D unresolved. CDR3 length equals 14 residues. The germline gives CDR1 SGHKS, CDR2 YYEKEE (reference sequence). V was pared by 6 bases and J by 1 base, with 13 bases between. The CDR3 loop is CASNPERLQETQYF. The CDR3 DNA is TGTGCCAGCAACCCTGAGCGCCTCCAAGAGACCCAGTACTTC.

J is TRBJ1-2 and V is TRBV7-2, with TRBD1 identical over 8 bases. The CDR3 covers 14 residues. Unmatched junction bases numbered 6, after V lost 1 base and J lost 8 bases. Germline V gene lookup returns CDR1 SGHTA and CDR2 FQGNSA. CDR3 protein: CASSLGGQVGGYTF. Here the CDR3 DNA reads TGTGCCAGCAGCTTAGGGGGACAGGTGGGAGGCTACACCTTC.

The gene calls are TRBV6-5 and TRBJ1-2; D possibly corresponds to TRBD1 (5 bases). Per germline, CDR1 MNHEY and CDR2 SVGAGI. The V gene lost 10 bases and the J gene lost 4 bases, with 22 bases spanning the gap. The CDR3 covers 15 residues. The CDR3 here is CATGRSQGLTYGYTF. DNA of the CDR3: TGTGCCACCGGAAGAAGCCAGGGACTGACCTATGGCTACACCTTC.

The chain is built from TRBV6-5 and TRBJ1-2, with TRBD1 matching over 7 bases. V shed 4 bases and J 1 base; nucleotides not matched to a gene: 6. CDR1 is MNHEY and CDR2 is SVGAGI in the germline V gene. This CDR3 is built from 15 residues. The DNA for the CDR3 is TGTGCCAGCAGTTTGACAGGGAAGAGTAACTATGGCTACACCTTC. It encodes CASSLTGKSNYGYTF.

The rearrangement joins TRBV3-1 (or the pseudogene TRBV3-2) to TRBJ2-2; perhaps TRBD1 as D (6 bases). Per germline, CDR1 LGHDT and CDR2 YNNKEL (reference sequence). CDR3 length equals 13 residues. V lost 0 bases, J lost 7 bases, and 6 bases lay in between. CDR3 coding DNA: TGTGCCAGCAGCCAAGACAGGGGCGGGGAGCTGTTTTTT. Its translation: CASSQDRGGELFF.

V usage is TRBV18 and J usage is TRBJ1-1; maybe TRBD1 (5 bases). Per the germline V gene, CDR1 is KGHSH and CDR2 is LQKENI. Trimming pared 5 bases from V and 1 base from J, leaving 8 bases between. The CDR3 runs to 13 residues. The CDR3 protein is CASSSTGNTEAFF. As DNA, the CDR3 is TGTGCCAGCTCAAGCACAGGGAACACTGAAGCTTTCTTT.

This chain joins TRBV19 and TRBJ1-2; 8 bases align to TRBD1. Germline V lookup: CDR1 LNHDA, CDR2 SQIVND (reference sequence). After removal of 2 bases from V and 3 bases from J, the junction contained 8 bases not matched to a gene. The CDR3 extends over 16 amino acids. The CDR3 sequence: CASSIWVTGADYGYTF. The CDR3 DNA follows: TGTGCCAGTAGTATATGGGTGACAGGGGCGGACTATGGCTACACCTTC.

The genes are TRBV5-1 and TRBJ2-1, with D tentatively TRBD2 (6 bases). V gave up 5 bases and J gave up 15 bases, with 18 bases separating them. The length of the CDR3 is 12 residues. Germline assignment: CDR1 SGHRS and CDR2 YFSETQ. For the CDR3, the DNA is TGCGCCAGCAGTTTCGATCAGGGAGGTCCGTTCTTC. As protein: CASSFDQGGPFF.

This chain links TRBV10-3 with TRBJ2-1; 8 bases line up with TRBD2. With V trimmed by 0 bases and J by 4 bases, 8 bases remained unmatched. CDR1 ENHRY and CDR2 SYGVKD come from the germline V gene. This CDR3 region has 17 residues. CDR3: CAISESGPGGLYNEQFF. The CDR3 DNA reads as TGTGCCATCAGTGAGTCGGGGCCGGGAGGGCTTTACAATGAGCAGTTCTTC.

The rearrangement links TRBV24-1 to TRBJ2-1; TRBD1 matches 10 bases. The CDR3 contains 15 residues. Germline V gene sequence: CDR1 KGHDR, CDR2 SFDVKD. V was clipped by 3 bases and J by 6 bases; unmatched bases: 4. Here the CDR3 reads CATSDRQGAVNEQFF. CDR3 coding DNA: TGTGCCACCAGTGATCGACAGGGGGCGGTCAATGAGCAGTTCTTC.

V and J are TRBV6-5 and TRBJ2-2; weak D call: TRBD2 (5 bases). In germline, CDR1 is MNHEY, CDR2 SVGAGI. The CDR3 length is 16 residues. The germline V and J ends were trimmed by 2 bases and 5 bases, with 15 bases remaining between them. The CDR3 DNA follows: TGTGCCAGCAGTTACCGGGTCTCACGAGGGACCGGGGAGCTGTTTTTT. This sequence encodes CASSYRVSRGTGELFF.

The CDR3 reads CASSYDSRNEQFF. The CDR3 region has the DNA TGTGCCAGCAGTTACGACAGCCGCAATGAGCAGTTCTTC. J is TRBJ2-1 and V is TRBV6-2 or TRBV6-3; a weak D match, TRBD1 (5 bases). With 2 bases removed from V and 6 bases from J, the gap between germline ends came to 8 bases. This CDR3 has 13 residues. Germline V gene lookup returns CDR1 MNHEY and CDR2 SVGEGT.

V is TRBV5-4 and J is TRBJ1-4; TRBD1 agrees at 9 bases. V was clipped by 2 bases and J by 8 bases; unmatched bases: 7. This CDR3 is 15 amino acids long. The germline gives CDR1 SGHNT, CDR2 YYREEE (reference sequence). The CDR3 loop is CASSLQGASGEKLFF. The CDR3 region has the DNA TGTGCCAGCAGCTTACAGGGGGCTTCAGGGGAAAAACTGTTTTTT.

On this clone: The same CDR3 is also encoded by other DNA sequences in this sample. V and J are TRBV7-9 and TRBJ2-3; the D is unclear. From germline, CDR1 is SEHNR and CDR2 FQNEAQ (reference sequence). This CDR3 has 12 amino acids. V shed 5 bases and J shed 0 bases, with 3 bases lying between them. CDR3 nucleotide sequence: TGTGCCAGCAGCCCTAGCACAGATACGCAGTATTTT. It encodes CASSPSTDTQYF.

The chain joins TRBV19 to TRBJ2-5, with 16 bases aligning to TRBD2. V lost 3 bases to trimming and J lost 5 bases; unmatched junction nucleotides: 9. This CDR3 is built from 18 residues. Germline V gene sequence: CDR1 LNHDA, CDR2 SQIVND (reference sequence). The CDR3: CASSIGTSGRAGLETQYF. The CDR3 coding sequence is TGTGCCAGTAGTATCGGGACTAGCGGGAGGGCCGGTTTGGAGACCCAGTACTTC.

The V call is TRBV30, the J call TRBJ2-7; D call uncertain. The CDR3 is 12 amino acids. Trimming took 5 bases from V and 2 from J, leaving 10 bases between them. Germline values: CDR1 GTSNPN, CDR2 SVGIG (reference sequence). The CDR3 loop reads CAWDSSPYEQYF. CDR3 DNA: TGTGCCTGGGATAGTAGTCCCTACGAGCAGTACTTC.